These 21 T cell receptor beta chains were sequenced from one sample in a study of post-analysis software for immune sequencing data. Study results and limitations: TRBV5-6, TRBV5-1 and TRBV20-1 were among four or five TRBV segments more frequent in patients than controls.

These receptors' antigens are unknown. Built from TCR beta cDNA, the libraries had unique molecular identifiers in them. MiXCR was run by TCRdb on the PCR reads, yielding one entry per CDR3 protein. The sample lists approximately 160,000 distinct CDR3 sequences, around 28% occurring once. Sequencing was carried out using blood. These receptors were collected from a girl aged 10 to 17 with multiple sclerosis.

The chain carries TRBV12-3 or TRBV12-4 and TRBJ2-1; D perhaps matches TRBD2 (5 bases). The V end lost 6 bases, the J end lost 8 bases, and 17 bases lay between the germline ends. The CDR3 length is 14 residues. CDR3 amino acids: CASRRMGEGYEQFF. CDR3 DNA: TGTGCCAGCAGGCGAATGGGAGAAGGCTATGAGCAGTTCTTC.

As regards this clonotype: This may come from a read error, since a much larger clone is one base off. The chain couples TRBV9 to TRBJ2-3; the match to TRBD2 covers 11 bases. The germline CDR1 and CDR2 sequences are SGDLS and YYNGEE. This CDR3 region has 17 residues. The CDR3: CAGSVEGRSGRADTQYF. CDR3 coding DNA: TGTGCCGGCAGCGTAGAGGGTCGTAGCGGGAGGGCAGATACGCAGTATTTT.

There are many counts of this clonotype. The chain links TRBV20-1 to TRBJ2-5; 7 bases are shared with TRBD2. This CDR3 region has 15 residues. J gave up 4 bases and V 2 bases, and 10 bases lay outside the gene matches. The germline gives CDR1 DFQATT, CDR2 SNEGSKA (reference sequence). CDR3 bases: TGCAGTGCTAGACGACTAGAAGCGGGATTAGAGACCCAGTACTTC. Residues: CSARRLEAGLETQYF.

This clonotype showed up many times. V is TRBV10-3 and J is TRBJ1-5; 7 nucleotides line up with TRBD1. Germline lookup yields CDR1 ENHRY and CDR2 SYGVKD. V shed 5 bases, J shed 6 bases, and the junction held 4 bases outside the gene matches. CDR3 length: 13 amino acids. Here the CDR3 reads CAISSDRVQPQHF. The CDR3 DNA follows: TGTGCCATCAGTAGCGACAGGGTTCAGCCCCAGCATTTT.

This clonotype has only a few counts. This chain connects TRBV15 to TRBJ2-1, with D possibly matching TRBD1 (5 bases). Trimming removed 0 bases from V and 1 base from J, with 7 bases in between. Germline V gives CDR1 LNHNV, CDR2 YYDKDF (reference sequence). The CDR3 has 15 residues. The CDR3, as DNA: TGTGCCACCAGCAGAGAGGGGCGGTCCTACAATGAGCAGTTCTTC. This codes for CATSREGRSYNEQFF.

In its sample, this clonotype was seen many times. The chain uses TRBV29-1 and TRBJ1-5; 8 bases are a match to TRBD1. V gave up 6 bases and J gave up 1 base; unmatched junction bases: 2. CDR3 length: 13 residues. Germline-derived CDR1 and CDR2 are SQVTM and ANQGSEA. The CDR3 DNA follows: TGCAGCGTAGGACAGGGAAGCAATCAGCCCCAGCATTTT. This gives the protein CSVGQGSNQPQHF.

This clonotype was seen ten or more times. As DNA, the CDR3 is TGCGCCAGCGGGAGCCCAGATACGCAGTATTTT. Translated: CASGSPDTQYF. The chain employs TRBV4-1 and TRBJ2-3, with TRBD2 as a possible D gene (5 bases). This CDR3 is 11 amino acids long. CDR1 is MGHRA and CDR2 is YSYEKL in the germline V gene. The V end lost 8 bases, the J end lost 4 bases, and 7 bases lay between the germline ends.

This clonotype was counted ten times or more. J is TRBJ2-3 and V is TRBV20-1; 8 nucleotides line up with TRBD1. Germline-derived CDR1 and CDR2 are DFQATT and SNEGSKA (reference sequence). The CDR3 contains 12 residues. The V gene end was trimmed by 8 bases and the J gene end by 2 bases; junction bases not matched to a gene: 3. CDR3 sequence reads: CSQDRVTDTQYF. DNA of the CDR3: TGCAGTCAGGACAGGGTCACAGATACGCAGTATTTT.

The chain has TRBV20-1 and TRBJ2-1; 9 bases match TRBD2. Germline values: CDR1 DFQATT, CDR2 SNEGSKA (reference sequence). Germline trimming cut 6 bases from V and 8 bases from J; bases unmatched to any gene: 14. This CDR3 has 15 amino acids. CDR3: CSASRGLAGKDEQFF. The CDR3 nucleotides are TGCAGTGCCTCCCGCGGGCTAGCGGGAAAGGATGAGCAGTTCTTC.

The V gene is TRBV2, the J gene TRBJ1-1; D ambiguous. V was shortened by 10 bases and J by 1 base, with 10 bases between the two germline ends. The germline CDR1 and CDR2 sequences are SNHLY and FYNNEI. The CDR3 has 12 residues. The CDR3 loop reads CAIRTANTEAFF. The CDR3 DNA reads TGTGCCATCCGGACCGCGAACACTGAAGCTTTCTTT. Full variable domain (outside the CDR3, taken from reference TRBV2 and TRBJ1-1): EPEVTQTPSHQVTQMGQEVILRCVPISNHLYFYWYRQILGQKVEFLVSFYNNEISEKSEIFDDQFSVERPDGSNFTLKIRSTKLEDSAMYFCAIRTANTEAFFGQGTRLTVV.

Ten or more counts support this clonotype. The rearrangement uses TRBV6-5 and TRBJ2-7, with 10 bases identical to TRBD1. CDR3 length equals 15 residues. CDR1 is MNHEY, CDR2 SVGAGI, per germline. Losses at the gene ends were 0 bases for V and 7 bases for J; bases not matched to a gene: 6. The CDR3 loop is CASSYSGQGRGEQYF. CDR3 DNA: TGTGCCAGCAGTTACTCGGGACAGGGGAGGGGGGAGCAGTACTTC.

The V gene is TRBV12-3 or TRBV12-4, the J gene TRBJ2-3, with a possible D match to TRBD1 (6 bases). Trimming took off 3 bases at V and 4 bases at J, with 14 bases between the two ends. The CDR3 covers 15 residues. CDR3 region: CASSFQGRRADTQYF. The CDR3 DNA is TGTGCCAGCAGTTTTCAGGGGAGAAGAGCAGATACGCAGTATTTT.

This clonotype was counted ten times or more. This rearrangement joins TRBV7-9 to TRBJ1-2, with a weak D call TRBD1 (5 bases). V gave up 6 bases and J gave up 4 bases, with 12 bases separating them. There are 13 residues in the CDR3. From germline, CDR1 is SEHNR and CDR2 FQNEAQ (reference sequence). The CDR3 region is CASSFDSPYGYTF. The CDR3 DNA reads as TGTGCCAGCAGTTTCGACAGTCCCTATGGCTACACCTTC.

This clonotype was observed a few times. The genes are TRBV18 and TRBJ2-1; 8 bases map to TRBD1. CDR1 KGHSH and CDR2 LQKENI come from the germline V gene. With V trimmed by 3 bases and J by 6 bases, 10 bases remained unmatched. The CDR3 runs to 16 residues. CDR3 nucleotide sequence: TGTGCCAGCTCACCGGGAGCAGGGGGCACGTTCAATGAGCAGTTCTTC. Its translation: CASSPGAGGTFNEQFF.

The V call is TRBV9, the J call TRBJ2-2; unclear D gene. The germline CDR1 and CDR2 sequences are SGDLS and YYNGEE. The CDR3 totals 15 residues. V was pared by 0 bases and J by 5 bases, with 11 bases between. CDR3 region: CASSVGLERTGELFF. The DNA for the CDR3 is TGTGCCAGCAGCGTAGGTCTAGAGAGGACCGGGGAGCTGTTTTTT.

The chain has TRBV4-1 and TRBJ2-7; the match to TRBD1 covers 7 bases. Germline V CDR1 and CDR2: MGHRA, YSYEKL. V gave up 3 bases and J gave up 0 bases; unmatched junction bases: 8. This CDR3 has 16 amino acids. Here the CDR3 DNA reads TGCGCCAGCAGCCACCCTAACCCAGGGGGCTCCTACGAGCAGTACTTC. It specifies CASSHPNPGGSYEQYF.

As regards this clonotype: A much larger clone is a single base away; this may be a read error. This chain uses TRBV20-1 with TRBJ2-1, with D unclear. Germline CDR1 DFQATT, CDR2 SNEGSKA (reference sequence). This CDR3 region has 14 residues. The V end lost 6 bases, the J end lost 0 bases, and 12 bases lay between the germline ends. The CDR3 DNA follows: TGCAGTGCGGAGACTGGCGGCTCCTACAATGAGCAGTTCTTC. Residues: CSAETGGSYNEQFF.

Ten or more counts support this clonotype. The CDR3 DNA is TGTGCCAGCAGCGTTACTGTGCTAGCAGGCTACAATGAGCAGTTCTTC. The encoded protein is CASSVTVLAGYNEQFF. The chain combines TRBV4-2 with TRBJ2-1, with D maybe TRBD2 (5 bases). CDR3 length equals 16 residues. The V and J ends lost 5 bases and 3 bases respectively, with 17 bases between them. Germline V gene data show CDR1 as LGHNA and CDR2 as YNFKEQ.

This clonotype occurred once. The rearrangement uses TRBV7-9 and TRBJ2-3, with D hard to call. The germline V gene has CDR1 SEHNR and CDR2 FQNEAQ (reference sequence). Trimming shortened V by 5 bases and J by 3 bases, and 15 bases separated the two germline ends. This CDR3 has 15 amino acids. The CDR3 sequence: CASSPRSLGTDTQYF. CDR3 DNA sequence: TGTGCCAGCAGCCCCAGGTCTCTGGGGACAGATACGCAGTATTTT.

This chain joins TRBV5-4 and TRBJ1-1; a weak D match, TRBD1 (5 bases). This CDR3 has 13 amino acids. In germline, CDR1 is SGHNT, CDR2 YYREEE (reference sequence). V lost 0 bases, J lost 6 bases, and 9 bases lay in between. In nucleotides, the CDR3 is TGTGCCAGCAGCTTGGGCCAGGGACCTGAAGCTTTCTTT. Translated: CASSLGQGPEAFF. The variable domain in full, completed from reference TRBV5-4 and TRBJ1-1, reads ETGVTQSPTHLIKTRGQQVTLRCSSQSGHNTVSWYQQALGQGPQFIFQYYREEENGRGNFPPRFSGLQFPNYSSELNVNALELDDSALYLCASSLGQGPEAFFGQGTRLTVV.

In this sample, this clonotype turned up once. A single base separates this from a much larger clone, so it may be a read error. This chain connects TRBV20-1 to TRBJ2-3; D gene unclear. Trimming took off 6 bases at V and 3 bases at J, with 13 bases between the two ends. The germline gives CDR1 DFQATT, CDR2 SNEGSKA (reference sequence). The CDR3 runs 13 residues. CDR3 nucleotide sequence: TGCAGTGCCCCTTACGGAACGACAGATACGCAGTATTTT. Translated: CSAPYGTTDTQYF.